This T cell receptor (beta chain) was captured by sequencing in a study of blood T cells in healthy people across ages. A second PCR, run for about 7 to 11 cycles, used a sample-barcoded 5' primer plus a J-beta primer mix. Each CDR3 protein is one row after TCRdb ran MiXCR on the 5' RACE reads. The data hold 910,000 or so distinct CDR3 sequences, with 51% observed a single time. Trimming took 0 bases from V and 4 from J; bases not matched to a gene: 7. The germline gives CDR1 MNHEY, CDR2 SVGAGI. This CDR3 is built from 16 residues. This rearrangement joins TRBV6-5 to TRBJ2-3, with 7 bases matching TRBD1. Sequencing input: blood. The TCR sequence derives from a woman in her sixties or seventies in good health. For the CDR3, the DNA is TGTGCCAGCAGTTACTCAACAGGGGTGAATCCAGATACGCAGTATTTT. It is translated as CASSYSTGVNPDTQYF.